This T cell receptor beta chain came from a study of blood T cell repertoires in COVID-19. Measured with immunoSEQ multiplex PCR; TCRdb has only the in-frame clones, and not every one. Of approximately 250,000 clones in the sample, less than 95% were seen once. This CDR3 contains 14 residues. The ends were cut back, 4 bases at V and 9 bases at J, with 20 bases in the middle. In germline, CDR1 is SGHRS, CDR2 YFSETQ. This sequence joins TRBV5-1 and TRBJ2-7; TRBD1 might be the D (5 bases). The sequenced sample was PBMCs or T cells enriched from blood (not recorded which). This receptor was taken from a man aged 35-49 years who had been exposed to COVID-19. The CDR3 nucleotides are TGCGCCAGCAGCCCCGACAGACCCCCTTCGGTGCAGTACTTC. This gives the protein CASSPDRPPSVQYF.